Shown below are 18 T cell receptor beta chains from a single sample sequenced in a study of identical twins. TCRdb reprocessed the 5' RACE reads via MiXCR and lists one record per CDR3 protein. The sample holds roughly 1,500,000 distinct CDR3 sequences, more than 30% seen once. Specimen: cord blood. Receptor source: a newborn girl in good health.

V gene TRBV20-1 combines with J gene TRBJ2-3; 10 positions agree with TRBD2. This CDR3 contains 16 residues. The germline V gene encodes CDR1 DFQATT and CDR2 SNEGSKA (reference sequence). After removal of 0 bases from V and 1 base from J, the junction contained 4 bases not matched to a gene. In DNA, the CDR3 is TGCAGTGCTAGAGATCCTAGCGGGGGACGCACAGATACGCAGTATTTT. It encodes CSARDPSGGRTDTQYF.

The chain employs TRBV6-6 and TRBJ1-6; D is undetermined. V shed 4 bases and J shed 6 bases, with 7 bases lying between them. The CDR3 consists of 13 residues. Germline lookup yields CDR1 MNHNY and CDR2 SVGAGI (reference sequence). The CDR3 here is CASSSMVNSPLHF. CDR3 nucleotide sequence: TGTGCCAGCAGTTCCATGGTTAATTCACCCCTCCACTTT.

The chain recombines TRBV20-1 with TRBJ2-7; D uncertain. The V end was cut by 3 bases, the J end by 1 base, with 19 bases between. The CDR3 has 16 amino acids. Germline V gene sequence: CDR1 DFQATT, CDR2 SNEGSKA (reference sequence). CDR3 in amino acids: CSASLRSKLSSYEQYF. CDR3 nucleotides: TGCAGTGCTAGTCTTCGTTCTAAGTTGTCGTCCTACGAGCAGTACTTC.

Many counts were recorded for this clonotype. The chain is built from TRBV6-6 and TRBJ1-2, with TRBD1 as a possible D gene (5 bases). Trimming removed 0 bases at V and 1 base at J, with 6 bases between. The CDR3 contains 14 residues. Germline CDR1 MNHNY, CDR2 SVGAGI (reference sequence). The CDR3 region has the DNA TGTGCCAGCAGTTACTCGGGGGGTAACTATGGCTACACCTTC. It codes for CASSYSGGNYGYTF.

The CDR3 region has the DNA TGTGCCAGCAGCCCCGGACTCAGCGGGGGCACAGATACGCAGTATTTT. Translation gives CASSPGLSGGTDTQYF. J is TRBJ2-3 and V is TRBV7-7; TRBD2 agrees at 7 bases. Germline V gene data show CDR1 as SSHAT and CDR2 as FNYEAQ (reference sequence). There are 16 residues in the CDR3. V gave up 5 bases and J gave up 1 base; unmatched junction bases: 9.

CDR3: CASSLGPPRNEQFF. CDR3 DNA sequence: TGTGCCAGCAGTTTAGGTCCCCCCAGGAATGAGCAGTTCTTC. This chain joins TRBV28 and TRBJ2-1, with D unclear. In germline, CDR1 is MDHEN, CDR2 SYDVKM. The CDR3 has 14 amino acids. Trimming took off 2 bases at V and 7 bases at J, with 12 bases between the two ends. Complete variable domain (other parts from reference TRBV28 and TRBJ2-1): DVKVTQSSRYLVKRTGEKVFLECVQDMDHENMFWYRQDPGLGLRLIYFSYDVKMKEKGDIPEGYSVSREKKERFSLILESASTNQTSMYLCASSLGPPRNEQFFGPGTRLTVL.

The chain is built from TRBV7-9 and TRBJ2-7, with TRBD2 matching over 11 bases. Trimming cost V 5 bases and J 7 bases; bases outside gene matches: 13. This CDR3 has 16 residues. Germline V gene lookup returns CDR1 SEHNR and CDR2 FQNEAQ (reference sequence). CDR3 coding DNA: TGTGCCAGCAGCGCTTATGGCGGGGGACTAGCGGATGAGCAGTACTTC. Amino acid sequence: CASSAYGGGLADEQYF.

CDR3 nucleotides: TGTGCCAGCAGCTTATTCCAGGGGGAAAATGAGCAGTTCTTC. Protein sequence: CASSLFQGENEQFF. J is TRBJ2-1 and V is TRBV7-9; TRBD1 matches 7 bases. The junction had 5 bases not matched to a gene; V was cut back by 2 bases and J by 7 bases. The CDR3 length is 14 residues. Germline values: CDR1 SEHNR, CDR2 FQNEAQ (reference sequence).

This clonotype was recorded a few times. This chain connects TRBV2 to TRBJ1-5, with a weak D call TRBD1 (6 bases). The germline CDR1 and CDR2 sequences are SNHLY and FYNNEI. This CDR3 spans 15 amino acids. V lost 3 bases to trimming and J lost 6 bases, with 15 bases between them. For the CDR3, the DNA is TGTGCCAGCAGTGATCAAGGGGGGTCGGGTCAGCCCCAGCATTTT. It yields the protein CASSDQGGSGQPQHF.

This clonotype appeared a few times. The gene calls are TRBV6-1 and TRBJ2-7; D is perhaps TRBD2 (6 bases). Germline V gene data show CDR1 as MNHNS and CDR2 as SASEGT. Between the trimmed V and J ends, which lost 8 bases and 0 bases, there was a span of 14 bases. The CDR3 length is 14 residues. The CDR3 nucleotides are TGTGCCAGCCGACCGCGGGACCTCTCCTACGAGCAGTACTTC. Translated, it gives CASRPRDLSYEQYF.

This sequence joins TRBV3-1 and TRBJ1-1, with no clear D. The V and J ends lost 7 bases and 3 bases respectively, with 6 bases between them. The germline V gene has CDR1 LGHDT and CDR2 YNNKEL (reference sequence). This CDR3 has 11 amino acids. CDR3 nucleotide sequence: TGTGCCAGCAAGACCGACACTGAAGCTTTCTTT. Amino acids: CASKTDTEAFF.

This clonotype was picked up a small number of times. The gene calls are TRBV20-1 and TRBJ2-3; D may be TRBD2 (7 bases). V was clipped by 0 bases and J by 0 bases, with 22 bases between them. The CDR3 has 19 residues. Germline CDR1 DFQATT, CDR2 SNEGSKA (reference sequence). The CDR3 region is CSARDPLIRGGPSTDTQYF. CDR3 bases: TGCAGTGCTAGAGATCCACTTATCCGCGGGGGCCCTAGCACAGATACGCAGTATTTT.

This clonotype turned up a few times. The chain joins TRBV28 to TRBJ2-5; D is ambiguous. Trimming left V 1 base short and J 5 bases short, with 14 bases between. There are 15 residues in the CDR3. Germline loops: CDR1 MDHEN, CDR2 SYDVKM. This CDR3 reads CASSLFPPVRETQYF. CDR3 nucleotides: TGTGCCAGCAGTTTATTCCCACCAGTAAGGGAGACCCAGTACTTC. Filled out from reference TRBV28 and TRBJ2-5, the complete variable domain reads DVKVTQSSRYLVKRTGEKVFLECVQDMDHENMFWYRQDPGLGLRLIYFSYDVKMKEKGDIPEGYSVSREKKERFSLILESASTNQTSMYLCASSLFPPVRETQYFGPGTRLLVL.

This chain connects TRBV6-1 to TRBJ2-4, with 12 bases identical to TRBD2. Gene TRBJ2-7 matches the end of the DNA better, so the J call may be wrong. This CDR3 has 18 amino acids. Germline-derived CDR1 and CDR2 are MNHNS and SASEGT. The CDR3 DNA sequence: TGTGCCAGCAGAAGGGGTCTAGCGGGAGGGCCCCAAGAGTACGAGCAGTACTTC. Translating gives CASRRGLAGGPQEYEQYF.

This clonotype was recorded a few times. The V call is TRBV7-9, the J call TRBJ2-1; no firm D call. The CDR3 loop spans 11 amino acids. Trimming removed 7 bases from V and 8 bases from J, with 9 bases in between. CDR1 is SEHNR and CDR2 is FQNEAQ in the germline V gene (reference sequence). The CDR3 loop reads CASTLKDEQFF. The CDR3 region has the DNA TGTGCCAGCACCCTCAAGGATGAGCAGTTCTTC. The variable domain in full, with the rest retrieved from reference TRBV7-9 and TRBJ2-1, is DTGVSQNPRHKITKRGQNVTFRCDPISEHNRLYWYRQTLGQGPEFLTYFQNEAQLEKSRLLSDRFSAERPKGSFSTLEIQRTEQGDSAMYLCASTLKDEQFFGPGTRLTVL.

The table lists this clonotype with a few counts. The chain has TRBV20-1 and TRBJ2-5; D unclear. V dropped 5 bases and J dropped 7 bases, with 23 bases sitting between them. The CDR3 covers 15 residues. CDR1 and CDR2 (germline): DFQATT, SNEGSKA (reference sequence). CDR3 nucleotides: TGCAGTGCTGGGAACCCGAGTGGAGAACCTGGGACCCAGTACTTC. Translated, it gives CSAGNPSGEPGTQYF.

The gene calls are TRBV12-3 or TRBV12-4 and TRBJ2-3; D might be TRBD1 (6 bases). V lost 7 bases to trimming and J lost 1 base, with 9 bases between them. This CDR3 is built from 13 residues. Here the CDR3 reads CASTRQGTDTQYF. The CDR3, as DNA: TGTGCCAGCACCAGACAGGGCACAGATACGCAGTATTTT.

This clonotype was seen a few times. CDR3 amino acids: CASSLAEFSYEQYF. The CDR3 DNA reads as TGTGCCAGCAGCTTAGCGGAATTCTCCTACGAGCAGTACTTC. V is TRBV7-9 and J is TRBJ2-7, with D unresolved. V shed 0 bases and J shed 0 bases, with 6 bases lying between them. The CDR3 covers 14 residues. Germline CDR1 reads SEHNR; CDR2 reads FQNEAQ (reference sequence). The complete variable domain, with remaining parts taken from reference TRBV7-9 and TRBJ2-7, reads DTGVSQNPRHKITKRGQNVTFRCDPISEHNRLYWYRQTLGQGPEFLTYFQNEAQLEKSRLLSDRFSAERPKGSFSTLEIQRTEQGDSAMYLCASSLAEFSYEQYFGPGTRLTVT.